The present TCR beta chain was sequenced within a study of beta chain features in type 1 diabetes. Study results and caveats: PCR might preferentially amplify shorter templates, equally in patients and controls. All four CD4+ subsets of Type 1 diabetes patients contained TCRB CDR3s that were moderately but significantly shorter.

Every isolated RNA sample was fully reverse transcribed, so sequencing captured expressed TCRB transcripts. This table comes from immunoSEQ multiplex PCR, and its TCRdb copy is limited to in-frame clones, with some not included. The data hold a few hundred thousand clones, with about 15% observed a single time. On this clone itself: Its specificity is unknown.

Germline-derived CDR1 and CDR2 are MNHEY and SMNVEV (reference sequence). The CDR3 has 14 amino acids. The ends were cut back, 3 bases at V and 0 bases at J, with 3 bases in the middle. Blood was collected once per donor into heparin, averaging approximately 110 mL. It was via CD45RO/CCR7/CD25/CD127/CD95/CD27 that CD4+ naive, central memory, regulatory and stem cell-like memory cells were sorted. The sequencing sample was made of naive CD4+ T cells from blood. This chain joins TRBV27 and TRBJ1-6, with unresolved D. The TCR sequence derives from a man aged 25 to 40 with type 1 diabetes. The CDR3 protein is CASSFSSYNSPLHF. The CDR3 coding sequence is TGTGCCAGCAGTTTTAGCTCCTATAATTCACCCCTCCACTTT.